Reported below is one T cell receptor (beta chain). PCR employed 60 Vbeta and 13 Jbeta primers. Some clones are missing from TCRdb's copy, which holds only in-frame ones; the method was immunoSEQ multiplex PCR. Of over 150,000 clones detected, more than 75% appear once; the ten largest clones hold 0.96%. This specimen belongs to a study of cytomegalovirus exposure and HLA in healthy donors. Trimming cost V 8 bases and J 7 bases, with 18 bases left between them. CDR3 length equals 14 residues. Germline V gives CDR1 SNHLY, CDR2 FYNNEI. Sequencing was carried out using PBMCs. The sequence was collected from a girl aged 2 to 10 in good health and CMV-seropositive. The chain links TRBV2 to TRBJ2-4; D possibly corresponds to TRBD1 (6 bases). The CDR3 protein is CASSNERGTNIQYF. The DNA for the CDR3 is TGTGCCAGCTCCAACGAAAGGGGGACCAACATTCAGTACTTC. The full variable domain, completed using reference TRBV2 and TRBJ2-4, is EPEVTQTPSHQVTQMGQEVILRCVPISNHLYFYWYRQILGQKVEFLVSFYNNEISEKSEIFDDQFSVERPDGSNFTLKIRSTKLEDSAMYFCASSNERGTNIQYFGAGTRLSVL.